This T cell receptor (beta chain) came from a study of blood T cell repertoires in COVID-19 (dated by TCRdb to the early 2020s). In terms of the full investigation: Collaborator samples came from the United States, Italy and Spain and covered acute and convalescent phases of COVID-19. Sample metadata almost always included a de-identified subject ID, COVID-19 status, age in years and sex. The prospective study material was composed of cDNA or gDNA derived from T cells, B-cell-depleted T cells, or PBMCs. The repertoires were made available in a free public database intended to serve as a resource for research on the immune response to SARS-CoV-2. Samples came from the ongoing ImmuneRACE study (first 160 participants) plus 1,254 subjects from 6 global collaborators. Where HLA class I and class II types were available, the types were taken from metadata supplied by the sample provider, not from assay-based typing. Deeply sampled blood TCRbeta repertoires from subjects exposed to, actively infected with, or recovered from COVID-19 were included in the dataset.

The CDR3 holds 13 amino acids from the cysteine to the phenylalanine. Of all the DNA, just the CDR3 is kept, 39 bases in frame from base 1. According to the germline V gene (reference sequence), CDR1 reads LNHDA and CDR2 reads SQIVND. Unmatched junction bases come to 3, with V trimmed by 6 bases and J by 7 bases. Each collaborating institution followed its own protocols to collect whole blood in K2EDTA tubes. For TCRbeta analysis, collaborators shipped samples as frozen whole blood, isolated PBMCs, or DNA extracted from either of those sample types. Overall results and qualifications from the work: The amount of clinical and demographic metadata varied by source and participant and was provided uncurated.

The immunoSEQ Assay, a bias-controlled multiplex PCR, was used to amplify TCRbeta CDR3 regions from genomic DNA. For the original study's pipeline: The number of nucleated cells in each sample was estimated from the amplification of reference gene primers within the assay. To quantify the absolute abundance of each unique TCRbeta CDR3 rearrangement, sequence reads were collapsed and filtered. For each sample, productive Simpson clonality was calculated as the square root of Simpson's diversity index across productive rearrangements. Drawn from immuneACCESS, this table holds only the in-frame rearrangements with V and J called that TCRdb kept. Clones are partly lost; checked studies trace under half to an unresolved V gene and leave the rest unexplained. V and J calls and clone size are copied from that table; D and trimming were computed from the DNA. Here the sample has 150,000 to 200,000 clones; around nine tenths occur a single time. The ten top clones hold roughly 21% of the sample.

A note on this clone: Its specific antigen is unknown. Base qualities were left out, and no much larger clone turns up one base away.

The chain employs TRBV19 and TRBJ2-1; TRBD1 matches 10 bases in the middle. The sequencing input was peripheral blood. This sequence was found in a man aged 60-69 years with active or convalescent COVID-19. The CDR3 protein sequence reads: CASSKDRGNEQFF. The nucleotide sequence is TGTGCCAGTAGCAAGGACAGGGGGAATGAGCAGTTCTTC.